This T cell receptor (beta chain) was identified in a study of cytomegalovirus exposure and HLA in healthy donors. Whole-study findings and limits: Judged likely to be a sequencing artifact was a cluster of highly shared sequence variants. A later analysis linked a missense DCLRE1C variant to TCR beta V- and J-gene trimming.

PCR amplification relied on 60 Vbeta primers (plus 13 Jbeta primers). Here immunoSEQ multiplex PCR was the method, and the copy in TCRdb shows in-frame clones only, minus some. Here the sample spans 100,000 to 150,000 clones, about 80% being singletons. Comments on this clone: What it binds is unknown.

The CDR3 has 16 amino acids. V lost 5 bases and J lost 10, with 21 bases in between. Germline-derived CDR1 and CDR2 are SNHLY and FYNNEI. The rearrangement links TRBV2 to TRBJ1-6; perhaps TRBD1 as D (6 bases). This clonotype was sampled from a man aged 45-65 years in good health and CMV-seropositive. The sequenced material came from PBMCs. The CDR3 DNA follows: TGTGCCAGCAGTTTAGAAACCACAGGGACGGGCTCACCCCTCCACTTT. Encoded protein: CASSLETTGTGSPLHF.